Presented here are 30 T cell receptor beta chains from one specimen sequenced in a study of blood T cell repertoires in COVID-19. Method: immunoSEQ multiplex PCR; TCRdb's copy keeps in-frame clones and lacks some. This table holds a few hundred thousand clones, 86% found once. The sequenced sample consisted of PBMCs or T cells enriched from blood (not recorded which). The receptors derive from a young man who had recovered from COVID-19.

The V call is TRBV5-5, the J call TRBJ2-2; 9 nucleotides match TRBD2. V gave up 5 bases and J gave up 6 bases; unmatched junction bases: 11. CDR3 length: 16 amino acids. The V gene's germline CDR1 is SGHKS and CDR2 YYEKEE (reference sequence). Here the CDR3 DNA reads TGTGCCAGCAGTTTTTCTCCGGGACTAGCATCCGGGGAGCTGTTTTTT. Translating it yields CASSFSPGLASGELFF.

This clone was counted once. V is TRBV18 and J is TRBJ2-2; 8 bases agree with TRBD1. Germline V gene sequence: CDR1 KGHSH, CDR2 LQKENI. After removal of 1 base from V and 1 base from J, the junction contained 5 bases not matched to a gene. The length of the CDR3 is 17 residues. The CDR3 reads CASSPLQDRVNTGELFF. The DNA for the CDR3 is TGTGCCAGCTCACCACTGCAGGACAGGGTGAACACCGGGGAGCTGTTTTTT.

The chain combines TRBV6-1 with TRBJ1-2; perhaps TRBD1 as D (6 bases). Per germline, CDR1 MNHNS and CDR2 SASEGT. CDR3 length: 16 residues. V was shortened by 4 bases and J by 0 bases, with 15 bases between the two germline ends. The CDR3 reads CASSAFAQGPNYGYTF. Here the CDR3 DNA reads TGTGCCAGCAGTGCCTTTGCCCAGGGGCCTAACTATGGCTACACCTTC.

The V gene is TRBV3-1 (or the pseudogene TRBV3-2), the J gene TRBJ2-7; 7 bases agree with TRBD2. The V and J ends lost 1 base and 0 bases, in that order; junction bases with no gene match: 6. Germline V gene sequence: CDR1 LGHDT, CDR2 YNNKEL (reference sequence). The CDR3 consists of 16 residues. The CDR3 sequence: CASSQVQRTSSYEQYF. CDR3 bases: TGTGCCAGCAGCCAAGTCCAGCGGACTAGCTCCTACGAGCAGTACTTC.

This chain uses TRBV2 with TRBJ1-2, with TRBD1 matching over 9 bases. V was pared by 9 bases and J by 6 bases, with 8 bases of the junction left unmatched. Germline CDR1 is SNHLY and CDR2 is FYNNEI. CDR3 length equals 13 residues. The CDR3 DNA follows: TGTGCCAGTACAGGGGGCGAGGGGCATGGCTACACCTTC. This codes for CASTGGEGHGYTF.

This clone was found once. The rearrangement links TRBV10-1 to TRBJ2-2; 8 bases are shared with TRBD2. This CDR3 has 16 amino acids. Germline V gives CDR1 WNHNN, CDR2 SYGVQD (reference sequence). V gave up 5 bases and J gave up 2 bases; unmatched junction bases: 7. The DNA for the CDR3 is TGCGCCAGCAGTCCGACGGGAGGGTCAAACACCGGGGAGCTGTTTTTT. As protein: CASSPTGGSNTGELFF.

In its sample, this clone was seen a few times. The genes are TRBV5-1 and TRBJ2-1; 14 positions match TRBD2. Trimming cost V 3 bases and J 10 bases; bases outside gene matches: 6. The V gene's germline CDR1 is SGHRS and CDR2 YFSETQ. The CDR3 totals 15 residues. In nucleotides, the CDR3 is TGCGCCAGCAGCTCGGGACTAGCGGGAGTATGGGAGCAGTTCTTC. It translates to CASSSGLAGVWEQFF.

This sequence joins TRBV5-1 and TRBJ2-5, with TRBD2 as a possible D gene (6 bases). Germline V gives CDR1 SGHRS, CDR2 YFSETQ. The CDR3 is made up of 14 amino acids. The ends were cut back, 0 bases at V and 5 bases at J, with 11 bases in the middle. CDR3 loop: CASSLVPGSETQYF. DNA for the CDR3: TGCGCCAGCAGCTTGGTGCCCGGGAGCGAGACCCAGTACTTC.

This chain uses TRBV3-1 (or the pseudogene TRBV3-2) with TRBJ1-6; possible D gene TRBD1, 5 bases. Trimming took off 4 bases at V and 10 bases at J, with 17 bases between the two ends. The CDR3 extends over 15 amino acids. Germline V gives CDR1 LGHDT, CDR2 YNNKEL (reference sequence). The CDR3 sequence: CASSPVAGGGSPLHF. The CDR3, as DNA: TGTGCCAGCAGCCCCGTAGCGGGGGGAGGGTCACCCCTCCACTTT.

The rearrangement joins TRBV4-1 to TRBJ1-6, with a possible D match to TRBD1 (6 bases). The germline V gene encodes CDR1 MGHRA and CDR2 YSYEKL. This CDR3 region has 15 residues. V was shortened by 4 bases and J by 6 bases, with 13 bases between the two germline ends. CDR3 sequence: CASSPPDRPNSPLHF. The CDR3 DNA is TGCGCCAGCAGCCCCCCCGACAGGCCTAATTCACCCCTCCACTTT.

The chain recombines TRBV18 with TRBJ2-2; a possible D gene is TRBD2 (6 bases). The CDR3 spans 14 residues. Germline CDR1 is KGHSH and CDR2 is LQKENI. Trimming shortened V by 0 bases and J by 4 bases, and 6 bases separated the two germline ends. The CDR3 region has the DNA TGTGCCAGCTCACCACCGGAGGGCACCGGGGAGCTGTTTTTT. Translation: CASSPPEGTGELFF.

The chain's CDR3 is CASSSGATNEKLFF. In DNA, the CDR3 is TGTGCCAGCAGCTCAGGGGCAACTAATGAAAAACTGTTTTTT. The J gene is TRBJ1-4, the V gene TRBV7-9; D possibly corresponds to TRBD1 (6 bases). Trimming removed 4 bases from V and 0 bases from J, with 6 bases in between. The CDR3 runs to 14 residues. Germline V gives CDR1 SEHNR, CDR2 FQNEAQ (reference sequence).

This chain uses TRBV7-9 with TRBJ1-5; TRBD1 is a possible D gene (6 bases). The CDR3 has 14 amino acids. Germline V CDR1 and CDR2: SEHNR, FQNEAQ (reference sequence). With 5 bases removed from V and 4 bases from J, the gap between germline ends came to 12 bases. CDR3: CASSLDSLNQPQHF. Here the CDR3 DNA reads TGTGCCAGCAGCCTGGACAGTCTAAATCAGCCCCAGCATTTT. Filled out from reference TRBV7-9 and TRBJ1-5, the complete variable domain reads DTGVSQNPRHKITKRGQNVTFRCDPISEHNRLYWYRQTLGQGPEFLTYFQNEAQLEKSRLLSDRFSAERPKGSFSTLEIQRTEQGDSAMYLCASSLDSLNQPQHFGDGTRLSIL.

The chain is built from TRBV11-3 and TRBJ2-5, with D unresolved. The CDR3 extends over 12 amino acids. V was cut by 5 bases and J by 4 bases, with 8 bases left in between. Germline CDR1 is SGHNT and CDR2 is YENEEA. The CDR3 DNA is TGTGCCAGCAGCCAACTTTTAGAGACCCAGTACTTC. It yields the protein CASSQLLETQYF.

The rearrangement joins TRBV10-1 to TRBJ2-1; weak D call: TRBD1 (7 bases). V dropped 3 bases and J dropped 7 bases, with 16 bases sitting between them. The CDR3 runs 15 residues. Germline lookup yields CDR1 WNHNN and CDR2 SYGVQD (reference sequence). The CDR3 here is CASSEGGTAGNEQFF. CDR3 in DNA: TGCGCCAGCAGTGAAGGCGGGACAGCGGGTAATGAGCAGTTCTTC.

This rearrangement joins TRBV30 to TRBJ2-7, with 9 bases lining up with TRBD1. Trimming removed 5 bases from V and 4 bases from J; junction bases left unmatched: 9. In germline, CDR1 is GTSNPN, CDR2 SVGIG (reference sequence). The CDR3 has 14 amino acids. CDR3 DNA: TGTGCCTGGCGTTCCGGGACAGGGATTTACGAGCAGTACTTC. It encodes CAWRSGTGIYEQYF.

The rearrangement links TRBV6-5 to TRBJ1-1; weak D call: TRBD1 (5 bases). V was shortened by 6 bases and J by 1 base, with 9 bases between the two germline ends. The V gene's germline CDR1 is MNHEY and CDR2 SVGAGI. The CDR3 has 13 amino acids. The CDR3 sequence: CASSIDRNTEAFF. The DNA for the CDR3 is TGTGCCAGCAGCATTGACAGGAACACTGAAGCTTTCTTT.

The chain employs TRBV30 and TRBJ1-1; 11 bases align to TRBD1. Germline-derived CDR1 and CDR2 are GTSNPN and SVGIG (reference sequence). This CDR3 region has 13 residues. Trimming cost V 5 bases and J 4 bases; bases outside gene matches: 3. The CDR3 sequence: CAWAGTGGTEAFF. CDR3 nucleotides: TGTGCCTGGGCCGGGACAGGGGGCACTGAAGCTTTCTTT.

This clone was seen a few times. J is TRBJ2-6 and V is TRBV18, with D unresolved. The CDR3 covers 16 residues. Germline V gene lookup returns CDR1 KGHSH and CDR2 LQKENI. Between the trimmed V and J ends, which lost 3 bases and 0 bases, there was a span of 9 bases. CDR3: CASSPGVISGANVLTF. The CDR3 region has the DNA TGTGCCAGCTCACCCGGTGTGATCTCTGGGGCCAACGTCCTGACTTTC.

This chain uses TRBV10-1 with TRBJ2-5, with D maybe TRBD1 (5 bases). In germline, CDR1 is WNHNN, CDR2 SYGVQD (reference sequence). The CDR3 length is 14 residues. The germline V and J ends were trimmed by 2 bases and 2 bases, with 9 bases remaining between them. CDR3 protein: CASSETAGQETQYF. CDR3 DNA sequence: TGCGCCAGCAGTGAGACGGCAGGGCAAGAGACCCAGTACTTC.

The V gene is TRBV2, the J gene TRBJ1-1; 7 positions agree with TRBD1. CDR1 and CDR2 from the germline V gene are SNHLY and FYNNEI. The CDR3 extends over 13 amino acids. J was trimmed by 7 bases and V by 7 bases; bases with no gene match: 9. The CDR3 DNA follows: TGTGCCAGCATTAGCTCCGGGACAGTTGAAGCTTTCTTT. Translation gives CASISSGTVEAFF.

The chain uses TRBV9 and TRBJ2-7; D is possibly TRBD2 (6 bases). The CDR3 runs 15 residues. V was clipped by 4 bases and J by 5 bases, with 19 bases between them. CDR1 SGDLS and CDR2 YYNGEE come from the germline V gene. In DNA form, the CDR3 reads TGTGCCAGCAGCTCCCACGAGGAGGGGTTTGACGAGCAGTACTTC. This encodes CASSSHEEGFDEQYF. The whole variable domain, filled in from reference TRBV9 and TRBJ2-7, reads DSGVTQTPKHLITATGQRVTLRCSPRSGDLSVYWYQQSLDQGLQFLIQYYNGEERAKGNILERFSAQQFPDLHSELNLSSLELGDSALYFCASSSHEEGFDEQYFGPGTRLTVT.

This clone was observed a single time. This chain uses TRBV5-4 with TRBJ2-2; maybe TRBD2 (7 bases). This CDR3 is 15 amino acids long. Germline lookup yields CDR1 SGHNT and CDR2 YYREEE (reference sequence). V was pared by 5 bases and J by 4 bases, with 15 bases between. CDR3 region: CASSYPGGPTGELFF. CDR3 sequence (DNA): TGTGCCAGCAGTTATCCCGGGGGGCCCACCGGGGAGCTGTTTTTT.

The chain couples TRBV14 to TRBJ2-7; tentative D call: TRBD1 (6 bases). CDR1 is SGHDN, CDR2 FVKESK, per germline. V lost 2 bases and J 9 bases, leaving 11 bases between the germline ends. This CDR3 is 12 amino acids long. The CDR3: CASSQQTGRQYF. The CDR3, as DNA: TGTGCCAGCAGCCAACAAACAGGGCGGCAGTACTTC.

The rearrangement uses TRBV18 and TRBJ1-1, with D possibly being TRBD1 (5 bases). V was clipped by 6 bases and J by 6 bases, with 11 bases between them. The CDR3 runs to 12 residues. Germline values: CDR1 KGHSH, CDR2 LQKENI. The DNA for the CDR3 is TGTGCCAGCTCGCTTCAGGGTCCTGAAGCTTTCTTT. This translates into CASSLQGPEAFF.

CDR3 DNA: TGTGCCAGCAGCGACAGGGAGTCGCGAGAGACCCAGTACTTC. Amino acids: CASSDRESRETQYF. The rearrangement joins TRBV7-8 to TRBJ2-5; TRBD1 matches 7 bases. Per the germline V gene, CDR1 is SGHVS and CDR2 is FQNEAQ. Unmatched junction bases numbered 7, after V lost 5 bases and J lost 4 bases. This CDR3 has 14 residues.

The CDR3 region is CSVEGLMDSAVGGYTF. The CDR3 DNA sequence: TGCAGCGTTGAAGGGCTAATGGACTCCGCCGTGGGGGGCTACACCTTC. The J gene is TRBJ1-2, the V gene TRBV29-1; no clear D. The V end was cut by 1 base, the J end by 8 bases, with 23 bases between. Germline CDR1 SQVTM, CDR2 ANQGSEA. The CDR3 is 16 amino acids.

The sample holds a few counts of this clone. The V call is TRBV10-2, the J call TRBJ2-5; TRBD1 aligns across 8 bases. Germline CDR1 is WSHSY and CDR2 is SAAADI. The V gene end was trimmed by 10 bases and the J gene end by 3 bases; junction bases not matched to a gene: 7. The CDR3 spans 13 residues. The CDR3 spells CATAEDREETQYF. Here the CDR3 DNA reads TGCGCCACGGCAGAGGACAGGGAAGAGACCCAGTACTTC.

The chain combines TRBV7-9 with TRBJ2-1, with D possibly being TRBD2 (6 bases). Germline loops: CDR1 SEHNR, CDR2 FQNEAQ (reference sequence). The CDR3 spans 14 residues. V was trimmed by 5 bases and J by 0 bases, leaving 8 bases between them. The CDR3 sequence is CASSLGGSYNEQFF. The DNA of the CDR3 is TGTGCCAGCAGCCTGGGGGGCTCCTACAATGAGCAGTTCTTC.

This chain joins TRBV30 and TRBJ2-2; TRBD2 is a possible D gene (5 bases). The V gene's germline CDR1 is GTSNPN and CDR2 SVGIG (reference sequence). V was trimmed by 3 bases and J by 0 bases, leaving 8 bases between them. The CDR3 contains 14 residues. CDR3 sequence (DNA): TGTGCCTGGAGGGGTAGCGCGAACACCGGGGAGCTGTTTTTT. Its protein product is CAWRGSANTGELFF. The full variable domain, completed using reference TRBV30 and TRBJ2-2, is SQTIHQWPATLVQPVGSPLSLECTVEGTSNPNLYWYRQAAGRGLQLLFYSVGIGQISSEVPQNLSASRPQDRQFILSSKKLLLSDSGFYLCAWRGSANTGELFFGEGSRLTVL.